This T cell receptor (beta chain) was documented in a study of T cell responses to AZD1222 COVID-19 vaccine. Germline-derived CDR1 and CDR2 are SQVTM and ANQGSEA. This CDR3 has 12 residues. V lost 4 bases and J lost 0, with 4 bases in between. In its sample, this clone was seen once. Its target is not known. Study observations and caveats: All repertoire sampling was performed exclusively after the peak T cell response. Baseline seropositivity occurred in only six or seven AZD1222 recipients. The donors showed a predominance of white British ancestry and of females, with possible underestimation of clonal diversity.

Profiled with immunoSEQ multiplex PCR; TCRdb holds only in-frame clones, not every one. The table records about 76,000 clones, 90% of them present only once. The specimen comprised peripheral blood, sampled on day 0 of AZD1222 vaccination. The sequence came from an adult in good health. V usage is TRBV29-1 and J usage is TRBJ1-3, with D uncertain. CDR3 bases: TGCAGCGTTGTCAGCTCTGGAAACACCATATATTTT. Translating gives CSVVSSGNTIYF.